The rows below give T cell receptor beta chains drawn from one sample of a study of CD8+CD57+ T cells in acquired aplastic anemia. TCRdb passed the reads through MiXCR, listing each CDR3 protein once. Found here are 400,000 to 450,000 distinct CDR3 sequences, just under 70% of them singletons; the top ten hold approximately 3.8%. The sequencing input was sorted CD4+, CD8+, or CD8+CD57+ T cells (not recorded which) from PBMCs. These receptor sequences come from a human donor in good health, serving as a control. Each CDR3 is given with its conserved first and last residue. D genes are given only for firm matches. A clone size is listed for some rows: how often the clone was seen (once, few, many), or a class if it is expanded.

abundance: -
d_gene: -
j_gene: TRBJ1-1
v_gene: TRBV14
CDR3aa: CASSVQAATNQDSFF
CDR3nt: TGTGCCAGCAGCGTACAGGCCGCTACGAACCAGGATTCTTTCTTT

abundance: -
d_gene: TRBD2
j_gene: TRBJ2-1
v_gene: TRBV11-1
CDR3aa: CASSYRTSGSESYNEQFF
CDR3nt: TGTGCCAGCAGTTATCGGACTAGCGGGAGTGAATCCTACAATGAGCAGTTCTTC

abundance: -
d_gene: TRBD1
j_gene: TRBJ2-1
v_gene: TRBV7-4
CDR3aa: CASSVEQGVFNKQFF
CDR3nt: TGTGCCAGCAGCGTAGAACAGGGGGTTTTCAATAAGCAGTTCTTC

abundance: many
d_gene: -
j_gene: TRBJ1-2
v_gene: TRBV9
CDR3aa: CASNSGFYGYTF
CDR3nt: TGTGCCAGCAATTCAGGTTTCTATGGCTACACCTTC

abundance: -
d_gene: -
j_gene: TRBJ1-4
v_gene: TRBV10-3
CDR3aa: CAISEGMARHSAF
CDR3nt: TGTGCCATCAGTGAGGGGATGGCCCGCCACAGCGCCTTT

abundance: -
d_gene: TRBD1
j_gene: TRBJ2-4
v_gene: TRBV3-1
CDR3aa: CASSGGEDIQYF
CDR3nt: TGTGCCAGCTCAGGGGGCGAAGACATTCAGTACTTC

abundance: -
d_gene: -
j_gene: TRBJ2-2
v_gene: TRBV14
CDR3aa: CASSLAGYGAGELFF
CDR3nt: TGTGCCAGCAGCTTGGCGGGTTACGGGGCCGGGGAGCTGTTTTTT

abundance: -
d_gene: -
j_gene: TRBJ1-6
v_gene: TRBV10-2
CDR3aa: CASTATGPNSPLHF
CDR3nt: TGCGCCAGCACAGCCACAGGGCCTAATTCACCCCTCCACTTT

abundance: few
d_gene: -
j_gene: TRBJ1-4
v_gene: TRBV29-1
CDR3aa: CSASPGSDEKLFF
CDR3nt: TGCAGTGCTAGTCCAGGAAGCGACGAAAAGCTGTTTTTT

abundance: -
d_gene: TRBD2
j_gene: TRBJ2-7
v_gene: TRBV7-7
CDR3aa: CASSFQFSGGLGEYF
CDR3nt: TGTGCCAGCAGCTTTCAGTTTAGCGGGGGCTTGGGGGAGTACTTC

abundance: -
d_gene: -
j_gene: TRBJ1-2
v_gene: TRBV9
CDR3aa: CASSVTKKEAHNF
CDR3nt: TGTGCCAGCAGCGTCACAAAGAAAGAGGCCCACAACTTC

abundance: -
d_gene: -
j_gene: TRBJ2-5
v_gene: TRBV7-2
CDR3aa: CASTPFSGEQETLYF
CDR3nt: TGTGCCAGCACCCCATTTTCAGGGGAACAAGAGACCCTGTACTTC

abundance: -
d_gene: -
j_gene: TRBJ2-1
v_gene: TRBV5-1
CDR3aa: CASSVRGGGYNEQFF
CDR3nt: TGTGCCAGCAGTGTAAGGGGAGGGGGCTACAATGAGCAGTTCTTC

abundance: -
d_gene: TRBD1
j_gene: TRBJ2-2
v_gene: TRBV19
CDR3aa: CASSQQGTGELFF
CDR3nt: TGTGCCAGTAGTCAACAGGGGACCGGGGAGCTGTTTTTT

abundance: -
d_gene: -
j_gene: TRBJ2-1
v_gene: TRBV9
CDR3aa: CASSEDRNYEQYFF
CDR3nt: TGTGCCAGCAGCGAAGACAGGAACTACGAGCAGTACTTCTTC

abundance: many
d_gene: TRBD1
j_gene: TRBJ2-3
v_gene: TRBV12-3/TRBV12-4
CDR3aa: CASSILRTGGADTQYF
CDR3nt: TGTGCCAGCTCCATCCTTCGGACAGGGGGCGCAGATACGCAGTATTTT

abundance: -
d_gene: TRBD1
j_gene: TRBJ2-7
v_gene: TRBV10-3
CDR3aa: CAIGWGQGVYEQYF
CDR3nt: TGTGCCATCGGTTGGGGACAGGGGGTCTACGAGCAGTACTTC

abundance: -
d_gene: -
j_gene: TRBJ1-2
v_gene: TRBV12-3/TRBV12-4
CDR3aa: CASRPTDRNYGYTF
CDR3nt: TGTGCCAGCAGACCCACAGACAGGAACTATGGCTACACCTTC

abundance: many
d_gene: TRBD1
j_gene: TRBJ2-7
v_gene: TRBV7-2
CDR3aa: CASSTDRGSEQYF
CDR3nt: TGTGCCAGCAGCACGGACAGGGGCAGCGAGCAGTACTTC

abundance: -
d_gene: -
j_gene: TRBJ2-1
v_gene: TRBV6-5
CDR3aa: CASRVAADVHPYNEQFF
CDR3nt: TGTGCCAGCAGAGTAGCGGCGGACGTACACCCCTACAATGAGCAGTTCTTC

abundance: few
d_gene: -
j_gene: TRBJ1-5
v_gene: TRBV7-2
CDR3aa: CASSLRVGQPQHF
CDR3nt: TGTGCCAGCAGCCTACGGGTCGGTCAGCCCCAGCATTTT

abundance: once
d_gene: -
j_gene: TRBJ2-3
v_gene: TRBV18
CDR3aa: CARSPPGNTDTQYF
CDR3nt: TGTGCCCGCTCACCCCCAGGGAACACAGATACGCAGTATTTT

abundance: -
d_gene: -
j_gene: TRBJ2-3
v_gene: TRBV20-1
CDR3aa: CSAMVGADTQYF
CDR3nt: TGCAGTGCGATGGTTGGGGCGGACACGCAGTATTTT

abundance: many
d_gene: -
j_gene: TRBJ1-2
v_gene: TRBV30
CDR3aa: CAWTRESFNYGYTF
CDR3nt: TGTGCCTGGACGAGGGAGTCCTTTAACTATGGCTACACCTTC

abundance: few
d_gene: TRBD2
j_gene: TRBJ2-5
v_gene: TRBV7-2
CDR3aa: CASSLEGGGVGETQYF
CDR3nt: TGTGCCAGCAGCTTAGAGGGCGGGGGGGTCGGAGAGACCCAGTACTTC

abundance: -
d_gene: -
j_gene: TRBJ1-2
v_gene: TRBV5-1
CDR3aa: CASSPDGHYSYTF
CDR3nt: TGCGCCAGCAGCCCGGACGGGCACTACAGCTACACCTTC

abundance: -
d_gene: -
j_gene: TRBJ1-2
v_gene: TRBV15
CDR3aa: CATSRDRDITEGGYTF
CDR3nt: TGTGCCACCAGCAGAGATCGAGATATTACGGAAGGTGGCTACACCTTC

abundance: -
d_gene: -
j_gene: TRBJ2-5
v_gene: TRBV20-1
CDR3aa: CSARAQNF
CDR3nt: TGCAGTGCTAGAGCCCAGAACTTC

abundance: -
d_gene: -
j_gene: TRBJ1-2
v_gene: TRBV7-3
CDR3aa: CASSLIGSYGYTF
CDR3nt: TGTGCCAGCAGCTTAATTGGCAGCTATGGCTACACCTTC

abundance: many
d_gene: TRBD1
j_gene: TRBJ2-2
v_gene: TRBV20-1
CDR3aa: CSAPKGQDNTGELFF
CDR3nt: TGCAGTGCTCCTAAGGGACAGGATAACACCGGGGAGCTGTTTTTT

abundance: once
d_gene: -
j_gene: TRBJ1-1
v_gene: TRBV30
CDR3aa: CAWSLDTGTEAFF
CDR3nt: TGTGCCTGGAGCCTAGATACGGGAACTGAAGCTTTCTTT

abundance: -
d_gene: -
j_gene: TRBJ1-2
v_gene: TRBV13
CDR3aa: CASSKSGNGYTF
CDR3nt: TGTGCCAGCAGCAAGTCCGGGAATGGCTACACCTTC

abundance: once
d_gene: -
j_gene: TRBJ1-1
v_gene: TRBV20-1
CDR3aa: CSARDRSSGIF
CDR3nt: TGCAGTGCTAGAGATCGGAGCTCTGGAATCTTT

abundance: -
d_gene: -
j_gene: TRBJ2-3
v_gene: TRBV20-1
CDR3aa: CSATTGLTDTDTQYF
CDR3nt: TGCAGTGCTACTACGGGCCTGACGGACACAGATACGCAGTATTTT

abundance: many
d_gene: -
j_gene: TRBJ2-7
v_gene: TRBV5-8
CDR3aa: CASSLGADPEQYF
CDR3nt: TGTGCCAGCAGCTTGGGGGCGGATCCCGAGCAGTACTTC

abundance: -
d_gene: TRBD1
j_gene: TRBJ2-5
v_gene: TRBV20-1
CDR3aa: CSAREPAGGWETQYF
CDR3nt: TGCAGTGCTAGAGAGCCAGCAGGGGGCTGGGAGACCCAGTACTTC

abundance: few
d_gene: -
j_gene: TRBJ2-2
v_gene: TRBV24-1
CDR3aa: CATTGRGGTGELFF
CDR3nt: TGTGCCACCACTGGCCGAGGCGGCACCGGGGAGCTGTTTTTT

abundance: -
d_gene: -
j_gene: TRBJ2-6
v_gene: TRBV2
CDR3aa: CASSDSCSGANVLTF
CDR3nt: TGTGCCAGCAGTGATTCATGCTCTGGGGCCAACGTCCTGACTTTC

abundance: many
d_gene: -
j_gene: TRBJ2-7
v_gene: TRBV19
CDR3aa: CASSIGGSLYEQYF
CDR3nt: TGTGCCAGTAGTATAGGAGGTAGTCTCTACGAGCAGTACTTC

abundance: -
d_gene: -
j_gene: TRBJ2-1
v_gene: TRBV7-2
CDR3aa: CASSLPLPHEDTQFF
CDR3nt: TGTGCCAGCAGCTTACCACTACCACACGAAGATACGCAGTTCTTC

abundance: many
d_gene: TRBD1
j_gene: TRBJ1-1
v_gene: TRBV6-2/TRBV6-3
CDR3aa: CASRDRVFNTEAFF
CDR3nt: TGTGCCAGCAGGGACAGGGTTTTCAACACTGAAGCTTTCTTT

abundance: -
d_gene: -
j_gene: TRBJ2-5
v_gene: TRBV20-1
CDR3aa: CSARDGTAGYF
CDR3nt: TGCAGTGCTAGAGATGGCACAGCTGGTTACTTC

abundance: many
d_gene: -
j_gene: TRBJ2-7
v_gene: TRBV7-8
CDR3aa: CASSLGQALYEQYF
CDR3nt: TGTGCCAGCAGCTTAGGCCAGGCCCTCTACGAGCAGTACTTC

abundance: -
d_gene: TRBD2
j_gene: TRBJ2-1
v_gene: TRBV19
CDR3aa: CASSISGGGNNEQFF
CDR3nt: TGTGCCAGTAGTATTAGCGGGGGCGGGAACAATGAGCAGTTCTTC

abundance: -
d_gene: TRBD1
j_gene: TRBJ2-7
v_gene: TRBV12-5
CDR3aa: CASGTGVGIQGEQYF
CDR3nt: TGTGCTAGTGGTACAGGGGTGGGGATTCAGGGCGAGCAGTACTTC

abundance: -
d_gene: TRBD1
j_gene: TRBJ1-5
v_gene: TRBV7-2
CDR3aa: CASSQGARGCEQPQHF
CDR3nt: TGTGCCAGCAGCCAAGGGGCCAGGGGGTGTGAACAGCCCCAGCATTTT

abundance: -
d_gene: -
j_gene: TRBJ1-1
v_gene: TRBV10-3
CDR3aa: CASRTDIEAFF
CDR3nt: TGTGCCAGCAGGACGGACATCGAAGCTTTCTTT

abundance: -
d_gene: -
j_gene: TRBJ2-7
v_gene: TRBV20-1
CDR3aa: CSARKGACDQYF
CDR3nt: TGCAGTGCGCGGAAAGGCGCGTGCGATCAGTACTTC

abundance: -
d_gene: TRBD2
j_gene: TRBJ2-3
v_gene: TRBV10-3
CDR3aa: CAIGTSGGVTDTRYF
CDR3nt: TGTGCCATTGGGACTAGCGGGGGGGTCACAGATACGCGGTATTTT

abundance: many
d_gene: -
j_gene: TRBJ1-2
v_gene: TRBV20-1
CDR3aa: CSARALRAGDYGYTF
CDR3nt: TGCAGTGCTAGAGCCCTCAGGGCGGGGGACTATGGCTACACCTTC

abundance: few
d_gene: TRBD1
j_gene: TRBJ2-2
v_gene: TRBV10-3
CDR3aa: CAISESSGTGRTGELFF
CDR3nt: TGTGCCATCAGTGAGTCAAGCGGGACAGGGAGAACCGGGGAGCTGTTTTTT

abundance: -
d_gene: -
j_gene: TRBJ2-1
v_gene: TRBV5-5
CDR3aa: CASSECARGIPYNEQFF
CDR3nt: TGTGCCAGCAGCGAATGTGCCAGGGGAATCCCCTACAATGAGCAGTTCTTC

abundance: many
d_gene: TRBD1
j_gene: TRBJ2-7
v_gene: TRBV6-2/TRBV6-3
CDR3aa: CASSPLGTGNEQYF
CDR3nt: TGTGCCAGCAGTCCTCTCGGGACAGGGAACGAGCAGTACTTC